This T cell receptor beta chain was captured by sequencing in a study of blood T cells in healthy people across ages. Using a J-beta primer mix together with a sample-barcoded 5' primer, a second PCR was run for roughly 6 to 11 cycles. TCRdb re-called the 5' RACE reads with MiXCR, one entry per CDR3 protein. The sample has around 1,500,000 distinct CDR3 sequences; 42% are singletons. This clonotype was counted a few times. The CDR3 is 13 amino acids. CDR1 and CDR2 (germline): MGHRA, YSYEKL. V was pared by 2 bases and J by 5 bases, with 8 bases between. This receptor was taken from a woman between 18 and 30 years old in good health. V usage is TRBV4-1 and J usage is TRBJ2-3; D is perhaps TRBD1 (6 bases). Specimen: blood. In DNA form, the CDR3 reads TGCGCCAGCAGCCAAAAACAGGGAGATACGCAGTATTTT. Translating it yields CASSQKQGDTQYF.